This T cell receptor (beta chain) was profiled in a study of T cell responses to AZD1222 COVID-19 vaccine. Study-level results: Clonal diversity was possibly underestimated, and white British individuals and females predominated among donors. Reportedly, close to half of spike-specific TCRs are directed against unmutated variant regions. When two AZD1222 doses had been given, Spike-specific TCR breadth and depth rose.

V was cut by 2 bases and J by 4 bases, with 8 bases left in between. CDR1 and CDR2 (germline): SGHTA, FQGTGA. This CDR3 comprises 13 residues. A word on this clone: Its antigen is not known.

Here immunoSEQ multiplex PCR was the method, and the copy in TCRdb shows in-frame clones only, minus some. The data contain about 45,000 clones, around three quarters of them singletons. Sequenced here: peripheral blood, sampled on day 0 of AZD1222 vaccination. This clonotype was sampled from an adult in good health. This chain connects TRBV7-3 to TRBJ2-5; no reliable D call. CDR3: CASSLSPGETQYF. In DNA, the CDR3 is TGTGCCAGCAGCTTATCCCCAGGAGAGACCCAGTACTTC.